Listed below are T cell receptor beta chains from one sample, sequenced in a study of T cells in Graves' hyperthyroidism and ophthalmopathy. TCRdb used MiXCR to reprocess the multiplex PCR reads, holding one entry per CDR3 protein. Seen here are about 290,000 distinct CDR3 sequences, 13% observed once, and the top ten hold more than 7.5%. Source material: blood. The receptor set was obtained from a woman aged 25 to 39 with Graves' hyperthyroidism that later progressed to Graves' ophthalmopathy. Each CDR3 is given with its conserved first and last residue. The D gene is left open where the match is weak. Only some rows state a clone size, as once, few, many or a class for expanded clones.

j_gene: TRBJ2-7; abundance: many; v_gene: TRBV28; d_gene: TRBD2; CDR3aa: CASSPLAGGTYEQYF; CDR3nt: TGTGCCAGCAGTCCTTTAGCGGGAGGTACCTACGAGCAGTACTTC
j_gene: TRBJ2-5; abundance: many; v_gene: TRBV20-1; d_gene: NA; CDR3aa: CSALQNRRETQYF; CDR3nt: TGCAGTGCTCTTCAGAATAGGAGGGAGACCCAGTACTTC
j_gene: TRBJ2-2; abundance: NA; v_gene: TRBV9; d_gene: TRBD2; CDR3aa: CASSVQREAPTGELFF; CDR3nt: TGTGCCAGCAGCGTCCAGCGGGAGGCTCCTACCGGGGAGCTGTTTTTT
j_gene: TRBJ2-7; abundance: many; v_gene: TRBV30; d_gene: NA; CDR3aa: CAWNQPGRMQYF; CDR3nt: TGTGCCTGGAACCAACCGGGACGGATGCAGTACTTC
j_gene: TRBJ2-7; abundance: many; v_gene: TRBV28; d_gene: TRBD2; CDR3aa: CASSSSGGGVGEQYF; CDR3nt: TGTGCCAGCAGTTCCTCGGGGGGGGGTGTGGGGGAGCAGTACTTC
j_gene: TRBJ1-1; abundance: NA; v_gene: TRBV9; d_gene: TRBD1; CDR3aa: CASSTHRGEYTEAFF; CDR3nt: TGTGCCAGCAGCACCCACAGGGGAGAGTACACTGAAGCTTTCTTT
j_gene: TRBJ1-1; abundance: NA; v_gene: TRBV5-8; d_gene: NA; CDR3aa: CASSLPQGMGLTEAFF; CDR3nt: TGTGCCAGCAGCTTACCACAGGGAATGGGGCTCACTGAAGCTTTCTTT
j_gene: TRBJ1-1; abundance: few; v_gene: TRBV6-1; d_gene: NA; CDR3aa: CASRTRGLAEAFF; CDR3nt: TGTGCCAGCAGAACACGGGGCTTGGCTGAAGCTTTCTTT
j_gene: TRBJ2-1; abundance: many; v_gene: TRBV20-1; d_gene: NA; CDR3aa: CSGHQAAYNEQFF; CDR3nt: TGCAGTGGACACCAGGCCGCCTACAATGAGCAGTTCTTC
j_gene: TRBJ2-3; abundance: NA; v_gene: TRBV7-2; d_gene: NA; CDR3aa: CASSFTSGTGVDTQYF; CDR3nt: TGTGCCAGCAGCTTTACTAGCGGGACAGGGGTAGATACGCAGTATTTT
j_gene: TRBJ2-5; abundance: many; v_gene: TRBV7-2; d_gene: NA; CDR3aa: CASSLATGVAQYF; CDR3nt: TGTGCCAGCAGCTTAGCGACGGGAGTGGCCCAGTACTTC
j_gene: TRBJ2-3; abundance: many; v_gene: TRBV20-1; d_gene: TRBD2; CDR3aa: CSARNLAGGGDTQYF; CDR3nt: TGCAGTGCTAGAAATCTAGCGGGAGGAGGGGATACGCAGTATTTT
j_gene: TRBJ2-7; abundance: many; v_gene: TRBV7-9; d_gene: NA; CDR3aa: CASSLPVTYEQYF; CDR3nt: TGTGCCAGCAGCTTACCCGTTACCTACGAGCAGTACTTC
j_gene: TRBJ1-5; abundance: many; v_gene: TRBV20-1; d_gene: NA; CDR3aa: CSATFPGSNQPQHF; CDR3nt: TGCAGTGCTACCTTTCCAGGAAGCAATCAGCCCCAGCATTTT
j_gene: TRBJ2-5; abundance: many; v_gene: TRBV7-2; d_gene: TRBD2; CDR3aa: CASSPRTSGMETQYF; CDR3nt: TGTGCCAGCAGCCCCAGGACTAGCGGGATGGAGACCCAGTACTTC
j_gene: TRBJ2-1; abundance: NA; v_gene: TRBV6-2/TRBV6-3; d_gene: NA; CDR3aa: CASSYEGRGVPRRFF; CDR3nt: TGTGCCAGCAGTTACGAGGGCAGGGGAGTTCCGCGGCGGTTCTTC
j_gene: TRBJ1-5; abundance: few; v_gene: TRBV10-3; d_gene: NA; CDR3aa: CAIGGAGSNQPQHF; CDR3nt: TGTGCCATCGGGGGCGCGGGTAGCAATCAGCCCCAGCATTTT
j_gene: TRBJ2-7; abundance: NA; v_gene: TRBV4-3; d_gene: TRBD2; CDR3aa: CASSQGAGEANEQYF; CDR3nt: TGCGCCAGCAGCCAAGGAGCGGGAGAGGCCAACGAGCAGTACTTC
j_gene: TRBJ1-1; abundance: many; v_gene: TRBV19; d_gene: NA; CDR3aa: CASSIGFNTEAFF; CDR3nt: TGTGCCAGTAGTATAGGGTTTAACACTGAAGCTTTCTTT
j_gene: TRBJ2-7; abundance: many; v_gene: TRBV28; d_gene: NA; CDR3aa: CASSVSGAKYEQYF; CDR3nt: TGTGCCAGCAGTGTCTCGGGGGCGAAGTACGAGCAGTACTTC
j_gene: TRBJ2-2; abundance: few; v_gene: TRBV4-1; d_gene: TRBD2; CDR3aa: CASSHAQREVNTGELFF; CDR3nt: TGCGCCAGCAGCCACGCTCAGCGGGAGGTGAACACCGGGGAGCTGTTTTTT
j_gene: TRBJ2-7; abundance: few; v_gene: TRBV7-2; d_gene: TRBD2; CDR3aa: CASSLMGGGDGQYF; CDR3nt: TGTGCCAGCAGCTTAATGGGGGGGGGGGACGGGCAGTACTTC
j_gene: TRBJ2-2; abundance: few; v_gene: TRBV12-3/TRBV12-4; d_gene: TRBD2; CDR3aa: CASSLGTSLNTGELFF; CDR3nt: TGTGCCAGCAGTTTGGGGACTAGCCTGAACACCGGGGAGCTGTTTTTT
j_gene: TRBJ2-7; abundance: many; v_gene: TRBV6-5; d_gene: NA; CDR3aa: CASSSAREQYF; CDR3nt: TGTGCCAGCAGTTCAGCTCGAGAGCAGTACTTC
j_gene: TRBJ1-1; abundance: many; v_gene: TRBV7-2; d_gene: NA; CDR3aa: CASSLIRGGTEAFF; CDR3nt: TGTGCCAGCAGCTTAATCAGGGGCGGCACTGAAGCTTTCTTT
j_gene: TRBJ2-5; abundance: many; v_gene: TRBV20-1; d_gene: TRBD2; CDR3aa: CSAESLGLAGSGETQYF; CDR3nt: TGCAGTGCTGAGTCCTTAGGACTAGCGGGAAGCGGAGAGACCCAGTACTTC
j_gene: TRBJ1-5; abundance: many; v_gene: TRBV19; d_gene: NA; CDR3aa: CASSMSKWSGQPQHF; CDR3nt: TGTGCCAGTAGTATGTCCAAATGGAGCGGGCAGCCCCAGCATTTT
j_gene: TRBJ2-2; abundance: many; v_gene: TRBV10-3; d_gene: NA; CDR3aa: CAIRDPGAGGELFF; CDR3nt: TGTGCCATCAGAGACCCAGGGGCGGGCGGGGAGCTGTTTTTT
j_gene: TRBJ2-7; abundance: few; v_gene: TRBV30; d_gene: NA; CDR3aa: CAWAGRGKVSYEQYF; CDR3nt: TGTGCCTGGGCCGGCCGGGGGAAGGTATCCTACGAGCAGTACTTC
j_gene: TRBJ2-7; abundance: many; v_gene: TRBV10-3; d_gene: TRBD1; CDR3aa: CAIRQGQPYEQYF; CDR3nt: TGTGCCATCAGACAGGGACAGCCCTACGAGCAGTACTTC
j_gene: TRBJ2-6; abundance: few; v_gene: TRBV15; d_gene: NA; CDR3aa: CATSRVGRNPSGANVLTF; CDR3nt: TGTGCCACCAGCAGAGTGGGAAGAAACCCCTCTGGGGCCAACGTCCTGACTTTC
j_gene: TRBJ2-7; abundance: many; v_gene: TRBV6-5; d_gene: NA; CDR3aa: CASSYSNPQGWHEQYF; CDR3nt: TGTGCCAGCAGTTACTCGAACCCGCAGGGATGGCACGAGCAGTACTTC
j_gene: TRBJ2-7; abundance: few; v_gene: TRBV27; d_gene: NA; CDR3aa: CASREKVKPYEQYF; CDR3nt: TGTGCCAGCAGGGAAAAGGTAAAGCCTTACGAGCAGTACTTC
j_gene: TRBJ2-7; abundance: many; v_gene: TRBV6-1; d_gene: TRBD2; CDR3aa: CASHLPGLGVEQYF; CDR3nt: TGTGCCAGCCACCTCCCGGGACTAGGGGTCGAGCAGTACTTC
j_gene: TRBJ1-1; abundance: many; v_gene: TRBV20-1; d_gene: NA; CDR3aa: CSAPRGGMNTEAFF; CDR3nt: TGCAGTGCCCCCCGGGGGGGAATGAACACTGAAGCTTTCTTT
j_gene: TRBJ2-2; abundance: NA; v_gene: TRBV7-9; d_gene: NA; CDR3aa: CASSPLDRELFF; CDR3nt: TGTGCCAGCAGCCCCCTCGACCGGGAGCTGTTTTTT
j_gene: TRBJ2-1; abundance: few; v_gene: TRBV5-6; d_gene: TRBD1; CDR3aa: CASSLRTGMGYNEQFF; CDR3nt: TGTGCCAGCAGCCTCCGGACAGGGATGGGATACAATGAGCAGTTCTTC
j_gene: TRBJ2-5; abundance: many; v_gene: TRBV20-1; d_gene: TRBD2; CDR3aa: CSARDRLAGTQETQYF; CDR3nt: TGCAGTGCTAGAGATAGACTAGCGGGAACCCAAGAGACCCAGTACTTC
j_gene: TRBJ1-2; abundance: many; v_gene: TRBV3-1; d_gene: NA; CDR3aa: CASSRGGVNYGYTF; CDR3nt: TGTGCCAGCAGCAGGGGGGGCGTTAACTATGGCTACACCTTC
j_gene: TRBJ2-3; abundance: many; v_gene: TRBV27; d_gene: NA; CDR3aa: CASSLIGRMDPTDTQYF; CDR3nt: TGTGCCAGCAGTTTGATAGGGCGGATGGACCCAACAGATACGCAGTATTTT
j_gene: TRBJ1-1; abundance: many; v_gene: TRBV19; d_gene: NA; CDR3aa: CASSPDTPEAFF; CDR3nt: TGTGCCAGTAGTCCGGACACGCCTGAAGCTTTCTTT
j_gene: TRBJ2-3; abundance: many; v_gene: TRBV2; d_gene: NA; CDR3aa: CASSGGRGGVTDTQYF; CDR3nt: TGTGCCAGCAGTGGGGGGAGGGGGGGGGTCACAGATACGCAGTATTTT
j_gene: TRBJ1-6; abundance: many; v_gene: TRBV3-1; d_gene: TRBD1; CDR3aa: CASSQGRQGSSPLHF; CDR3nt: TGTGCCAGCAGCCAAGGGCGACAGGGGAGTTCACCCCTCCACTTT
j_gene: TRBJ2-1; abundance: few; v_gene: TRBV7-3; d_gene: NA; CDR3aa: CASSQDLTGNEQFF; CDR3nt: TGTGCCAGCAGCCAAGATTTAACCGGAAATGAGCAGTTCTTC
j_gene: TRBJ1-1; abundance: many; v_gene: TRBV7-9; d_gene: NA; CDR3aa: CASSFAGPNTEAFF; CDR3nt: TGTGCCAGCAGCTTTGCAGGGCCGAACACTGAAGCTTTCTTT
j_gene: TRBJ1-2; abundance: few; v_gene: TRBV19; d_gene: NA; CDR3aa: CASSDFNYGYTF; CDR3nt: TGTGCCAGTAGTGACTTTAACTATGGCTACACCTTC
j_gene: TRBJ1-1; abundance: NA; v_gene: TRBV20-1; d_gene: NA; CDR3aa: CSAFHGLKGTAFF; CDR3nt: TGCAGTGCTTTCCATGGACTGAAGGGGACAGCTTTCTTT
j_gene: TRBJ2-7; abundance: many; v_gene: TRBV12-3/TRBV12-4; d_gene: TRBD1; CDR3aa: CASGGQGSSYEQYF; CDR3nt: TGTGCCAGCGGGGGACAGGGAAGCTCCTACGAGCAGTACTTC
j_gene: TRBJ2-7; abundance: many; v_gene: TRBV29-1; d_gene: TRBD2; CDR3aa: CSVALAGAHEQYF; CDR3nt: TGCAGCGTAGCTTTAGCGGGAGCCCACGAGCAGTACTTC
j_gene: TRBJ2-2; abundance: few; v_gene: TRBV6-5; d_gene: TRBD1; CDR3aa: CASSYFRTGLTGELVF; CDR3nt: TGTGCCAGCAGTTACTTTCGGACAGGGCTCACCGGGGAGCTGGTTTTT